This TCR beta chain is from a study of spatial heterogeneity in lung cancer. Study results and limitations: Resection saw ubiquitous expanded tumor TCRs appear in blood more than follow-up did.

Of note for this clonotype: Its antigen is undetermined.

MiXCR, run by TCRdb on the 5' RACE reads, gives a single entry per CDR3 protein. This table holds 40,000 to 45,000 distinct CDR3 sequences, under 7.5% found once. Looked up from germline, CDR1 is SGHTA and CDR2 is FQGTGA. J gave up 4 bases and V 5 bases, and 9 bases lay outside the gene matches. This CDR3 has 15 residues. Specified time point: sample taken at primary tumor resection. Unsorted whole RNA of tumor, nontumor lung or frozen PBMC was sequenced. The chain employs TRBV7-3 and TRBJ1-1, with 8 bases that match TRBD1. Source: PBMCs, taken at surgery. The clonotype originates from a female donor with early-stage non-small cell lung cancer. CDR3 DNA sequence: TGTGCCAGCAGCCCCGGACAGGGACCGATCACTGAAGCTTTCTTT. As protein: CASSPGQGPITEAFF.